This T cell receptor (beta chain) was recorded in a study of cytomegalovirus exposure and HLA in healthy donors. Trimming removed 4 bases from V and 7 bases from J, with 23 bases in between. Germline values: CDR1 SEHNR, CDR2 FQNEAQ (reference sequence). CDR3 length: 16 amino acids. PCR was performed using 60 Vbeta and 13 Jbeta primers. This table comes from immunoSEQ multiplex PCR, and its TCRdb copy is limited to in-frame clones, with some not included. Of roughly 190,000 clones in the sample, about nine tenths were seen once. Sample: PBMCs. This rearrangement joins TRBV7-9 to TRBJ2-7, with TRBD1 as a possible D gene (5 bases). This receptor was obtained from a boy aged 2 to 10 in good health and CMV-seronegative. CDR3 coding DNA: TGTGCCAGCAGCTCCAGGCACGAGGTAGGGGTGGATGAGCAGTACTTC. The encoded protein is CASSSRHEVGVDEQYF.